The 10 T cell receptor beta chains below all came from one sample that was sequenced in a study of CD8+ T cells in alopecia areata. Indicated treatment: oral pan-JAK inhibitor, 5-10 mg twice daily. Sequencing relied on a cDNA template that was reverse transcribed from extracted RNA. The method was immunoSEQ multiplex PCR; TCRdb's version includes in-frame clones alone and lacks a portion of them. This table has 200,000 to 250,000 clones, approximately 57% appearing once. The sample was CD4+ T cells sorted from blood, taken at week 4, from a patient treated with tofacitinib. Every receptor here comes from a human donor with alopecia areata.

V and J are TRBV29-1 and TRBJ2-7; D is unresolved. Trimming left V 4 bases short and J 2 bases short, with 6 bases between. The CDR3 has 11 residues. CDR1 and CDR2 (germline): SQVTM, ANQGSEA. Here the CDR3 reads CSVASPYEQYF. The CDR3, as DNA: TGCAGCGTTGCCAGTCCCTACGAGCAGTACTTC.

This clone has only one observation. The CDR3: CASTSPDRGHEQYF. CDR3 in DNA: TGTGCCAGCACGAGTCCGGACAGGGGCCACGAGCAGTACTTC. The chain recombines TRBV27 with TRBJ2-7, with 9 bases identical to TRBD1. The CDR3 covers 14 residues. V lost 7 bases to trimming and J lost 5 bases; unmatched junction nucleotides: 9. Germline-derived CDR1 and CDR2 are MNHEY and SMNVEV (reference sequence).

The chain has TRBV4-3 and TRBJ2-5, with D uncertain. V was pared by 1 base and J by 2 bases, with 5 bases between. The germline V gene has CDR1 LGHNA and CDR2 YSLEER. The CDR3 has 13 amino acids. The CDR3 here is CASSQGPQETQYF. DNA for the CDR3: TGCGCCAGCAGCCAAGGCCCTCAAGAGACCCAGTACTTC.

This clone has just one count. V gene TRBV29-1 combines with J gene TRBJ1-1; the D gene is possibly TRBD1 (5 bases). Trimming removed 7 bases from V and 6 bases from J, with 21 bases in between. The CDR3 length is 14 residues. The germline V gene encodes CDR1 SQVTM and CDR2 ANQGSEA. CDR3 sequence: CSAVIGTAGSEAFF. CDR3 in DNA: TGCAGCGCCGTTATAGGGACGGCGGGGTCTGAAGCTTTCTTT. Full variable domain (missing parts from reference TRBV29-1 and TRBJ1-1): SAVISQKPSRDICQRGTSLTIQCQVDSQVTMMFWYRQQPGQSLTLIATANQGSEATYESGFVIDKFPISRPNLTFSTLTVSNMSPEDSSIYLCSAVIGTAGSEAFFGQGTRLTVV.

V gene TRBV29-1 combines with J gene TRBJ1-1; D ambiguous. V was cut by 3 bases and J by 0 bases, with 8 bases left in between. The germline V gene encodes CDR1 SQVTM and CDR2 ANQGSEA. This CDR3 comprises 13 residues. In nucleotides, the CDR3 is TGCAGCGTTGAGCCCGGAATGAACACTGAAGCTTTCTTT. It codes for CSVEPGMNTEAFF.

The V call is TRBV25-1, the J call TRBJ2-3; 10 nucleotides match TRBD2. With V trimmed by 8 bases and J by 4 bases, 6 bases remained unmatched. The CDR3 runs 14 residues. Germline V CDR1 and CDR2: MGHDK, SYGVNS. CDR3 region: CASGESGGADTQYF. The CDR3 DNA reads as TGTGCCAGCGGAGAGAGCGGGGGGGCAGATACGCAGTATTTT.

The V call is TRBV29-1, the J call TRBJ1-6, with D possibly TRBD1 on 6 matching bases. Germline CDR1 is SQVTM and CDR2 is ANQGSEA. The CDR3 has 12 residues. Trimming cost V 4 bases and J 10 bases, with 11 bases left between them. CDR3 nucleotide sequence: TGCAGCGTTGGAGGGGGTAGCTCACCCCTCCACTTT. Protein: CSVGGGSSPLHF.

The V call is TRBV2, the J call TRBJ1-1; D ambiguous. The germline CDR1 and CDR2 sequences are SNHLY and FYNNEI. The CDR3 spans 12 residues. Trimming removed 4 bases from V and 4 bases from J, with 7 bases in between. The CDR3 region is CASSVVATEAFF. The CDR3, as DNA: TGTGCCAGCAGTGTGGTCGCCACTGAAGCTTTCTTT.

This chain links TRBV4-3 with TRBJ1-2; TRBD1 aligns across 7 bases. Germline lookup yields CDR1 LGHNA and CDR2 YSLEER. J lost 2 bases, V lost 4 bases, and 4 bases had no gene match. This CDR3 comprises 14 residues. The CDR3 DNA sequence: TGCGCCAGCAGCCGCAAACAGGGGAACTATGGCTACACCTTC. Its protein product is CASSRKQGNYGYTF.

This sequence joins TRBV29-1 and TRBJ1-1, with D unclear. This CDR3 comprises 12 residues. Trimming took 3 bases from V and 5 from J, leaving 10 bases between them. Germline V gene data show CDR1 as SQVTM and CDR2 as ANQGSEA. As DNA, the CDR3 is TGCAGCGTTGAGCCAGGTTCAACTGAAGCTTTCTTT. Protein product: CSVEPGSTEAFF.